These T cell receptor beta chains were read from a single sample in a study of vaccination and CD4 T cells after COVID-19. Each CDR3 protein is one row after TCRdb ran MiXCR on the PCR reads. Among around 17,000 distinct CDR3 sequences listed, 40% to 50% were seen once. For these TCRs, the target antigens are not known. The sequences come from CD4+ T cells from blood, cultured in vitro, collected about 7 months after SARS-CoV-2 vaccination. Receptors were obtained from a human donor who had recovered from COVID-19. Both conserved end residues are part of each CDR3. The D gene is left open where the match is weak. A row's size may be missing; if present it is once, few, many or a size class.

CDR3 DNA: TGTGCCAGCAGTGAATGGATATGGGGACTAGGCTACGAGCAGTACTTC
CDR3 protein: CASSEWIWGLGYEQYF
V gene: TRBV6-1
D gene: TRBD2
J gene: TRBJ2-7
clone size: NA

CDR3 DNA: TGCGCCAGCAGCCAAGGTGGGGGGCGTGGAGAGACCCAGTACTTC
CDR3 protein: CASSQGGGRGETQYF
V gene: TRBV4-1
D gene: NA
J gene: TRBJ2-5
clone size: few

CDR3 DNA: TGTGCCAGCAGTGAGAACAGGGATGGTCAGCCCCAGCATTTT
CDR3 protein: CASSENRDGQPQHF
V gene: TRBV12-3/TRBV12-4
D gene: NA
J gene: TRBJ1-5
clone size: NA

CDR3 DNA: TGTGCCAGCAGTTACGAGCCTTTCTCCTACAATGAGCAGTTCTTC
CDR3 protein: CASSYEPFSYNEQFF
V gene: TRBV7-2
D gene: NA
J gene: TRBJ2-1
clone size: NA

CDR3 DNA: TGTGCCAGCAGCTCCGTAGCGGGGGGCACAGATACGCAGTATTTT
CDR3 protein: CASSSVAGGTDTQYF
V gene: TRBV11-3
D gene: TRBD2
J gene: TRBJ2-3
clone size: NA

CDR3 DNA: TGCAGTGCTAGAGAGGCACAGACTTATGGCTACACCTTC
CDR3 protein: CSAREAQTYGYTF
V gene: TRBV20-1
D gene: NA
J gene: TRBJ1-2
clone size: NA

CDR3 DNA: TGTGCCAGCAGCTTATCGGTAGGGGAGACCCAGTACTTC
CDR3 protein: CASSLSVGETQYF
V gene: TRBV7-8
D gene: NA
J gene: TRBJ2-5
clone size: few

CDR3 DNA: TGTGCCTCGGGGGACACCCTTTGGTATGGCTACACCTTC
CDR3 protein: CASGDTLWYGYTF
V gene: TRBV6-1
D gene: NA
J gene: TRBJ1-2
clone size: NA

CDR3 DNA: TGTGCCAGCAGCCTCAGGGGGCCCCACGAGCAGTACTTC
CDR3 protein: CASSLRGPHEQYF
V gene: TRBV5-4
D gene: TRBD1
J gene: TRBJ2-7
clone size: NA

CDR3 DNA: TGTGCCAGCAGTTACTCGCCAGGTTCCTTCGAAGCTTTCTTT
CDR3 protein: CASSYSPGSFEAFF
V gene: TRBV6-5
D gene: NA
J gene: TRBJ1-1
clone size: few

CDR3 DNA: TGCAGTGCTAGCGGCCTGGCAAGCTCCTATAATTCACCCCTCCACTTT
CDR3 protein: CSASGLASSYNSPLHF
V gene: TRBV20-1
D gene: NA
J gene: TRBJ1-6
clone size: NA

CDR3 DNA: TGTGCCAGCAGCCGGGACACTGTGGAGACCCAGTACTTC
CDR3 protein: CASSRDTVETQYF
V gene: TRBV5-4
D gene: NA
J gene: TRBJ2-5
clone size: NA

CDR3 DNA: TGTGCCAGCAGAAAGGACAGGGGTGGGGGCTACACCTTC
CDR3 protein: CASRKDRGGGYTF
V gene: TRBV2
D gene: TRBD1
J gene: TRBJ1-2
clone size: NA

CDR3 DNA: TGTGCCAGCTCACGCCACCCGACAGGCGAGACTGAAGCTTTCTTT
CDR3 protein: CASSRHPTGETEAFF
V gene: TRBV18
D gene: NA
J gene: TRBJ1-1
clone size: NA

CDR3 DNA: TGTGCCAGCAGCCCCCGGGATGCGGAGACCCAGTACTTC
CDR3 protein: CASSPRDAETQYF
V gene: TRBV7-3
D gene: NA
J gene: TRBJ2-5
clone size: few

CDR3 DNA: TGTGCCAGCAGTCCGGACAGGGGGCGGGACGAGCAGTACTTC
CDR3 protein: CASSPDRGRDEQYF
V gene: TRBV7-2
D gene: TRBD1
J gene: TRBJ2-7
clone size: NA

CDR3 DNA: TGTGCCAGCAGCCCCGTACAGTGGGCCTATGGCTACACCTTC
CDR3 protein: CASSPVQWAYGYTF
V gene: TRBV7-2
D gene: NA
J gene: TRBJ1-2
clone size: few

CDR3 DNA: TGTGCCAGCAGCGACGCCCCTAGCAGGAGGTCCAATGAGCAGTTCTTC
CDR3 protein: CASSDAPSRRSNEQFF
V gene: TRBV11-1
D gene: NA
J gene: TRBJ2-1
clone size: large

CDR3 DNA: TGCAGTGCTAGAAGGGGCTCAGGTCAAGAGACCCAGTACTTC
CDR3 protein: CSARRGSGQETQYF
V gene: TRBV20-1
D gene: NA
J gene: TRBJ2-5
clone size: few

CDR3 DNA: TGTGCCAGCAGTTCCCCGAAGGTAGGGACCTACAATGAGCAGTTCTTC
CDR3 protein: CASSSPKVGTYNEQFF
V gene: TRBV6-5
D gene: NA
J gene: TRBJ2-1
clone size: NA

CDR3 DNA: TGTGCCAGTCAAGGGAATCAGCCCCAGCATTTT
CDR3 protein: CASQGNQPQHF
V gene: TRBV28
D gene: NA
J gene: TRBJ1-5
clone size: few

CDR3 DNA: TGTGCCACCAGCAGAGATGGCGGCAGCTCCTACAATGAGCAGTTCTTC
CDR3 protein: CATSRDGGSSYNEQFF
V gene: TRBV15
D gene: NA
J gene: TRBJ2-1
clone size: few